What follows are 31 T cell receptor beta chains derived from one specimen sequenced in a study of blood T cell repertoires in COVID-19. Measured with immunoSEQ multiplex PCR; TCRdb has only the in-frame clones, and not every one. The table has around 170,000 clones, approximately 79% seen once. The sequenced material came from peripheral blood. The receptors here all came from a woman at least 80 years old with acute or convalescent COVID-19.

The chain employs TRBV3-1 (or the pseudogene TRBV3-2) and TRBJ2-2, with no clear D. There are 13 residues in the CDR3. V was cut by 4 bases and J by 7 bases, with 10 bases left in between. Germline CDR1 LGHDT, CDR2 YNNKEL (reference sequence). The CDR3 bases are TGTGCCAGCAGCCCCCCCCTAGGCGGGGAGCTGTTTTTT. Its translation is CASSPPLGGELFF.

The CDR3 region has the DNA TGTGCCAGCAGCCAAGGATCGACAGCCGACTCACCCCTCCACTTT. This gives the protein CASSQGSTADSPLHF. The rearrangement joins TRBV3-1 (or the pseudogene TRBV3-2) to TRBJ1-6; tentatively, D is TRBD1 (5 bases). There are 15 residues in the CDR3. Germline V CDR1 and CDR2: LGHDT, YNNKEL (reference sequence). The V end lost 1 base, the J end lost 10 bases, and 14 bases lay between the germline ends.

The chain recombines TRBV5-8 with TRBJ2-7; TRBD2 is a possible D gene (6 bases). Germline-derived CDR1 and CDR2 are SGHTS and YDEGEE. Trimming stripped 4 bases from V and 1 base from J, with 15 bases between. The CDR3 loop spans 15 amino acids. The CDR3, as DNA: TGTGCCAGCAGCCCGACTAGTTTTCAGTCCTACGAGCAGTACTTC. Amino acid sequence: CASSPTSFQSYEQYF.

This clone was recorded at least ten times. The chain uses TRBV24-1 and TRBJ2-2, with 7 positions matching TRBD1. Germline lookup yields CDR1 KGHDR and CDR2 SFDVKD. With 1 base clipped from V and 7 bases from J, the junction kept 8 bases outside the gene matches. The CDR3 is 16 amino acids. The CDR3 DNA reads TGTGCCACCAGTGATTTTTCGGGACAGAGCTTCGGGGAGCTGTTTTTT. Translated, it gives CATSDFSGQSFGELFF.

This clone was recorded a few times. The CDR3 sequence is CAISGDSRNNEQFF. As DNA, the CDR3 is TGTGCCATCAGTGGCGACAGCCGAAACAATGAGCAGTTCTTC. The chain links TRBV10-3 to TRBJ2-1, with D possibly TRBD1 on 5 matching bases. Germline assignment: CDR1 ENHRY and CDR2 SYGVKD. Trimming removed 4 bases at V and 5 bases at J, with 12 bases between. CDR3 length: 14 residues.

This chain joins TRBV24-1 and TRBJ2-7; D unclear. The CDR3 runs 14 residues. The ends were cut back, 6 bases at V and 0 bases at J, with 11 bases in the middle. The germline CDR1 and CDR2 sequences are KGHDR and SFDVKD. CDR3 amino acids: CATSTIPNSYEQYF. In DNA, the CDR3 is TGTGCCACCAGTACTATACCCAACTCCTACGAGCAGTACTTC.

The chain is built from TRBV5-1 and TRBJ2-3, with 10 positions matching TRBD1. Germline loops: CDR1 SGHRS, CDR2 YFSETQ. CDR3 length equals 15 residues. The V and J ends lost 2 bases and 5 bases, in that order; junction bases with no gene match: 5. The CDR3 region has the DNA TGCGCCAGCAGCTTCGGGACAGGGGAGGTAGATACGCAGTATTTT. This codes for CASSFGTGEVDTQYF.

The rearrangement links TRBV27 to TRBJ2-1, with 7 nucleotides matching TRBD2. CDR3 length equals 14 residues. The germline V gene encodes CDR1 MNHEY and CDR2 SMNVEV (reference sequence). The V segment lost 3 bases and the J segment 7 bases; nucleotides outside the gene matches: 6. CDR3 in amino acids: CASSFPVGGNEQFF. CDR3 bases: TGTGCCAGCAGTTTTCCCGTCGGGGGGAATGAGCAGTTCTTC.

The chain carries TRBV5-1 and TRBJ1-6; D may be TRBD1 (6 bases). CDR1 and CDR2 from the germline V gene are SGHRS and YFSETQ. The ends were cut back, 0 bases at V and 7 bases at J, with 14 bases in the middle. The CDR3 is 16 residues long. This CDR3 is CASSLEGDIDNSPLHF. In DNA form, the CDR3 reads TGCGCCAGCAGCTTGGAGGGGGACATAGACAATTCACCCCTCCACTTT. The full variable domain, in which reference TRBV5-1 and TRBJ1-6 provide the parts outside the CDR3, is KAGVTQTPRYLIKTRGQQVTLSCSPISGHRSVSWYQQTPGQGLQFLFEYFSETQRNKGNFPGRFSGRQFSNSRSEMNVSTLELGDSALYLCASSLEGDIDNSPLHFGNGTRLTVT.

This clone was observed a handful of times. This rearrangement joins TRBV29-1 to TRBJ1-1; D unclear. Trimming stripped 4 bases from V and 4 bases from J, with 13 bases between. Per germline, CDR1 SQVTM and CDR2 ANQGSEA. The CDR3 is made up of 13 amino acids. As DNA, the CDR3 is TGCAGCGTTGTACCACAGATGGGCACTGAAGCTTTCTTT. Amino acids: CSVVPQMGTEAFF. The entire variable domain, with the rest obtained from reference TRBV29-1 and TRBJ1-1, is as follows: SAVISQKPSRDICQRGTSLTIQCQVDSQVTMMFWYRQQPGQSLTLIATANQGSEATYESGFVIDKFPISRPNLTFSTLTVSNMSPEDSSIYLCSVVPQMGTEAFFGQGTRLTVV.

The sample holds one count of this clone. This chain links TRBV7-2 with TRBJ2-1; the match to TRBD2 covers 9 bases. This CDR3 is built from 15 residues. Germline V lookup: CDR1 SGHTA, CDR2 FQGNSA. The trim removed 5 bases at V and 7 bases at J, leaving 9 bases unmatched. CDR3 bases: TGTGCCAGCAGCAGTAGTTTAGCGGGAGTAAATGAGCAGTTCTTC. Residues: CASSSSLAGVNEQFF.

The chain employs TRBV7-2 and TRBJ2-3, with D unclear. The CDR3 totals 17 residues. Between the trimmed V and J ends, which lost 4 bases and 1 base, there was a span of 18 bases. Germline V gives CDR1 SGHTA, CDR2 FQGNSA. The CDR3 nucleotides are TGTGCCAGCAGCTCGTCTTTGGCGTTCGAGGGCACAGATACGCAGTATTTT. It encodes CASSSSLAFEGTDTQYF.

CDR3 DNA sequence: TGTGCCACCAGCAGAACCCCGGGACAGGACACTGAAGCTTTCTTT. Amino acid sequence: CATSRTPGQDTEAFF. The rearrangement joins TRBV15 to TRBJ1-1, with 8 positions matching TRBD1. The CDR3 contains 15 residues. Germline-derived CDR1 and CDR2 are LNHNV and YYDKDF (reference sequence). V gave up 2 bases and J gave up 3 bases; unmatched junction bases: 5. The variable domain in full, with the rest retrieved from reference TRBV15 and TRBJ1-1, is DAMVIQNPRYQVTQFGKPVTLSCSQTLNHNVMYWYQQKSSQAPKLLFHYYDKDFNNEADTPDNFQSRRPNTSFCFLDIRSPGLGDTAMYLCATSRTPGQDTEAFFGQGTRLTVV.

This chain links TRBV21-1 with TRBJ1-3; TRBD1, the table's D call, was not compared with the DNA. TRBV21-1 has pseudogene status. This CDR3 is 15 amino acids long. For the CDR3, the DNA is TGTGCCAGCAGCAAAGCCGGGACAGGAGGAAACACCATATATTTT. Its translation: CASSKAGTGGNTIYF.

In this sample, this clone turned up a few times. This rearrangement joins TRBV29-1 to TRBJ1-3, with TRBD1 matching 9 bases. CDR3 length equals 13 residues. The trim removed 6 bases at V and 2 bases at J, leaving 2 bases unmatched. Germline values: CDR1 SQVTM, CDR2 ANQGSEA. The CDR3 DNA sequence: TGCAGCGTGGGGGACAGGGCTGGAAACACCATATATTTT. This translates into CSVGDRAGNTIYF.

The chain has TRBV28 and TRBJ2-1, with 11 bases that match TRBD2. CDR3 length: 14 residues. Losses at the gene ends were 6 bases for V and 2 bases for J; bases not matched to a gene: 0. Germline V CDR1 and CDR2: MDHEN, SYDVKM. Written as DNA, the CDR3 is TGTGCCAGCAGGGGACTAGCGGCCTACAATGAGCAGTTCTTC. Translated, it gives CASRGLAAYNEQFF.

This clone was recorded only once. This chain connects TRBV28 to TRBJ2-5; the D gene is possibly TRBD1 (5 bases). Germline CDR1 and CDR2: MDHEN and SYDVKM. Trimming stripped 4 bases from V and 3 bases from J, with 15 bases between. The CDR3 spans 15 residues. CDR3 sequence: CASSSQGAFKETQYF. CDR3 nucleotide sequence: TGTGCCAGCAGTTCCCAAGGGGCATTCAAAGAGACCCAGTACTTC.

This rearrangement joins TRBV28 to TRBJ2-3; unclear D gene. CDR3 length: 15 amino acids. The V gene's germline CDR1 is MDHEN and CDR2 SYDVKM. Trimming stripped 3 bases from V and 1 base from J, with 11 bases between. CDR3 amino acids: CASSFSRSGTDTQYF. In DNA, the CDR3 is TGTGCCAGCAGTTTCTCGCGGAGCGGCACAGATACGCAGTATTTT. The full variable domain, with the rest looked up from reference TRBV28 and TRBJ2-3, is DVKVTQSSRYLVKRTGEKVFLECVQDMDHENMFWYRQDPGLGLRLIYFSYDVKMKEKGDIPEGYSVSREKKERFSLILESASTNQTSMYLCASSFSRSGTDTQYFGPGTRLTVL.

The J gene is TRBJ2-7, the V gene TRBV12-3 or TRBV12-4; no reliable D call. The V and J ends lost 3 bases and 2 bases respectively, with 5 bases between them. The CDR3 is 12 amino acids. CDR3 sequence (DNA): TGTGCCAGCAGTTTGTCAACCTACGAGCAGTACTTC. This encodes CASSLSTYEQYF.

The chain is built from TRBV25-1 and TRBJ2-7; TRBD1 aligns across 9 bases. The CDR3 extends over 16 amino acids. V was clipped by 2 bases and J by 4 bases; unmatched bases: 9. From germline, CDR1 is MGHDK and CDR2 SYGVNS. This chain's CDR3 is CASSERAGTGTYEQYF. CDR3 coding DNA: TGTGCCAGCAGTGAAAGAGCCGGGACAGGGACATACGAGCAGTACTTC.

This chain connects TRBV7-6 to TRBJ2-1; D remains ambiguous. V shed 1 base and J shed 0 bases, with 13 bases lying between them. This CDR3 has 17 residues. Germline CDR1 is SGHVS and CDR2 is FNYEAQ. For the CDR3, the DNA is TGTGCCAGCAGCTTAGACGGGTCTGCGAGCTCCTACAATGAGCAGTTCTTC. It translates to CASSLDGSASSYNEQFF.

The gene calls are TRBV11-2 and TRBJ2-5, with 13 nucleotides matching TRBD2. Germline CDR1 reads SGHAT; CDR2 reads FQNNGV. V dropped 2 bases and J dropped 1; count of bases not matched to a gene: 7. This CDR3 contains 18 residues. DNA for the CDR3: TGTGCCAGCAGCTTACTTACAGGGACTAGCGGGACCCAAGAGACCCAGTACTTC. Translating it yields CASSLLTGTSGTQETQYF.

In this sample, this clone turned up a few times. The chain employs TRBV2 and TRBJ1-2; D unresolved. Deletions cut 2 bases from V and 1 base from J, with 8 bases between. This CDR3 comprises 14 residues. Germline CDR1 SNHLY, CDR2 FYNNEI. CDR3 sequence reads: CASSESIVNYGYTF. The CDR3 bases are TGTGCCAGCAGTGAAAGTATAGTTAACTATGGCTACACCTTC.

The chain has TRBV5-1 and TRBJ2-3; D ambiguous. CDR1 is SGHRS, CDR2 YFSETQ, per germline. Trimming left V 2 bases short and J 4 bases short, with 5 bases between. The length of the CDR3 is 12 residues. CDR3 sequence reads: CASSFQADTQYF. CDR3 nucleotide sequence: TGCGCCAGCAGCTTCCAGGCAGATACGCAGTATTTT.

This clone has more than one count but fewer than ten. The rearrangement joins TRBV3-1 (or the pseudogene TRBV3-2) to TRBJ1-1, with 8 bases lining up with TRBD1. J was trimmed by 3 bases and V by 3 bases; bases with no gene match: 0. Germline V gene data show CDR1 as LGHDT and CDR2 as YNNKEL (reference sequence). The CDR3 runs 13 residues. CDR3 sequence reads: CASSQTGDTEAFF. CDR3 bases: TGTGCCAGCAGCCAGACAGGGGACACTGAAGCTTTCTTT.

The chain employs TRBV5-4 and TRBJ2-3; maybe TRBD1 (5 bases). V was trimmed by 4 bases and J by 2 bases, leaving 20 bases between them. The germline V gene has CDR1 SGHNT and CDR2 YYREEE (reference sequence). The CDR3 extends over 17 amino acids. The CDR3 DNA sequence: TGTGCCAGCAGCCCTAGGGGTGGTCTAGGATTCACAGATACGCAGTATTTT. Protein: CASSPRGGLGFTDTQYF.

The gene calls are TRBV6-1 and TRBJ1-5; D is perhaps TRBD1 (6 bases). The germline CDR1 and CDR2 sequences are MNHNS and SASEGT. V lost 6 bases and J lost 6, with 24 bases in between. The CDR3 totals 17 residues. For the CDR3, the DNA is TGTGCCAGCAGCGAAACAGCGCAGGGGATTAGGAGTCAGCCCCAGCATTTT. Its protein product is CASSETAQGIRSQPQHF.

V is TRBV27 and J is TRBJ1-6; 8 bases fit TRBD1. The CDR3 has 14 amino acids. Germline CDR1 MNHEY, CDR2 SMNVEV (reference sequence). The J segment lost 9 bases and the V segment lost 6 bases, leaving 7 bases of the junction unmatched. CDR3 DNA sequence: TGTGCCAGCAGCCTAGGACAGGGAGGTTCACCCCTCCACTTT. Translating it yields CASSLGQGGSPLHF.

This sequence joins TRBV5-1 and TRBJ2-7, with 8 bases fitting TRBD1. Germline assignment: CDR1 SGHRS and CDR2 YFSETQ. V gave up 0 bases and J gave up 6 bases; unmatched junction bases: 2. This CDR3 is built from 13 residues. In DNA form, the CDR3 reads TGCGCCAGCAGCTTGGGACAGGGGCTCGAGCAGTACTTC. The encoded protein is CASSLGQGLEQYF.

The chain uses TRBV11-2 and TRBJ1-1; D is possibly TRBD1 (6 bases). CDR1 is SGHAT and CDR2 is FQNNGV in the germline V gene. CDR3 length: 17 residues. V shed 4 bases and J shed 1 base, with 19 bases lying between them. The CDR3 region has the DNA TGTGCCAGCAGCTCCCTCATTGGGGGCCCGCGGAACACTGAAGCTTTCTTT. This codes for CASSSLIGGPRNTEAFF. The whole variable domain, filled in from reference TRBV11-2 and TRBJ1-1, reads EAGVAQSPRYKIIEKRQSVAFWCNPISGHATLYWYQQILGQGPKLLIQFQNNGVVDDSQLPKDRFSAERLKGVDSTLKIQPAKLEDSAVYLCASSSLIGGPRNTEAFFGQGTRLTVV.

The CDR3 sequence is CASSLVQLTYEQYF. The CDR3 nucleotides read TGTGCCAGCAGCTTAGTACAGCTCACATACGAGCAGTACTTC. The rearrangement uses TRBV7-2 and TRBJ2-7; no firm D call. V was trimmed by 1 base and J by 4 bases, leaving 11 bases between them. This CDR3 is 14 amino acids long. Germline lookup yields CDR1 SGHTA and CDR2 FQGNSA. Using reference TRBV7-2 and TRBJ2-7 for the parts outside the CDR3, the full variable domain is GAGVSQSPSNKVTEKGKDVELRCDPISGHTALYWYRQSLGQGLEFLIYFQGNSAPDKSGLPSDRFSAERTGGSVSTLTIQRTQQEDSAVYLCASSLVQLTYEQYFGPGTRLTVT.